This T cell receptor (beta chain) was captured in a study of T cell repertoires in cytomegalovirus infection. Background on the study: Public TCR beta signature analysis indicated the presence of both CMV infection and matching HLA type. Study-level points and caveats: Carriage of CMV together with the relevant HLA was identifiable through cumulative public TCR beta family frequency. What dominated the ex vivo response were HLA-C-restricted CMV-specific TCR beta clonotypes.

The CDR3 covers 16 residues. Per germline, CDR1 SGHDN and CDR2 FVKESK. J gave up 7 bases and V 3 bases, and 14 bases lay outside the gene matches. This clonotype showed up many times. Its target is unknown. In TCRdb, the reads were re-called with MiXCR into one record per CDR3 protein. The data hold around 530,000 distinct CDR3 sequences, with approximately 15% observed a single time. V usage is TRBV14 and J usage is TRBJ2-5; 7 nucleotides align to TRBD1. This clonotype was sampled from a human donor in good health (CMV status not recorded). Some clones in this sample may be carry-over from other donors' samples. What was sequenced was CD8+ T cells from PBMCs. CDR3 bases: TGTGCCAGCAGCCAGGGACGAAGGGGGCCCAAGGGGACCCAGTACTTC. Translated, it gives CASSQGRRGPKGTQYF.